This record looks at one T cell receptor beta chain sequence and its context. Its antigen is still unknown. It has no much larger one-base neighbor in the sample; base qualities were not kept. Libraries were constructed by the immunoSEQ multiplex PCR assay. A mixture of 60 forward primers for TCR Vbeta segments and 13 reverse primers for TCR Jbeta segments was used in the multiplex PCR. The CDR3 region of rearranged TCR beta genes was amplified from genomic DNA with a multiplex PCR assay. On the Illumina HiSeq System, the amplified TCR beta libraries were sequenced as 87-base-pair reads. On the study's bioinformatics: A later analysis tallied tens of millions of unique TCR beta chains across the roughly 610 repertoires, and 10 million to 11 million of those chains were shared by two or more donors. A nearest-neighbor algorithm error-corrected the raw reads and collapsed the reads into unique sequences, merging closely related sequences to remove PCR and sequencing errors. To assign V, D and J gene segments, CDR3 sequences were aligned to IMGT reference sequences. For a sequence to be retained, at least a six-nucleotide match to both a V gene segment and a J gene segment was required. A rearrangement counted as productive if the CDR3 had no stop codons and remained in frame with V and J, and every other rearrangement counted as non-productive. Following IMGT convention, CDR3 was defined as the stretch from the second conserved V-encoded cysteine up to the conserved J-encoded phenylalanine. In an earlier analysis of more than 550 of the donors, sequences lacking an unambiguous match to a single V gene segment were excluded. An earlier analysis of several hundred of the donors called V segments functional above 56.7% productive rearrangements and segregating when the between-donor standard deviation exceeded 5%. A statistical classification framework was developed to diagnose cytomegalovirus status using the catalog of TCR beta chain sequences. A later analysis assigned V and J genes by comparing TCR nucleotide sequences with IMGT/GENE-DB human TR gene sequences. Using the TCRdist pipeline, a later analysis assigned CDR3 sequences along with most-parsimonious VDJ recombination scenarios. In a later analysis, each TCR beta chain was defined by its CDR3 amino acid sequence together with its V-gene family, and reads without a unique V-gene family were excluded. As a way to deal with suspected cross-contamination and a sequencing artifact, a later analysis dropped approximately 590 nucleotide sequences that were highly shared and had low generation probability. A later analysis calculated a clonal expansion index for each public chain from normalized within-repertoire ranks of inferred template counts. In a later analysis, generation probabilities were computed with a VDJ recombination model fitted to out-of-frame rearrangements, and the resulting probabilities were checked against IGoR. Hypergeometric tests were used in a later analysis to score TCR-TCR, TCR-HLA and TCR-CMV co-occurrence, with a repertoire-size bias correction applied to the TCR pairs. To estimate false discovery rates, a later analysis permuted the HLA or CMV assignments 20 times. A later analysis grouped co-occurring TCRs with DBSCAN, adding TCRdist sequence similarity when clustering within HLA-allele-positive subsets. Co-occurrence clustering excluded repertoires with fewer than 30,000 or more than 120,000 public chains, plus five with anomalous nucleotide sharing. TCRdb provides this immuneACCESS table in a form limited to in-frame rearrangements. Some clones are lacking; in checked studies, under half of them reflect an unresolved V gene, and why the rest are absent is not known. The V and J calls and the clone size are those of that table, but D and trimming were determined from the DNA. This sample comprises 120,000 or so clones, 70% to 85% of them detected only once. Together, the top ten hold around 3.5% of the sample.

The cohort consisted of 670 or so healthy bone marrow donors. At the time of sampling, every cohort member was nominally healthy, though immune exposures that went unrecorded were likely present. CMV serostatus was positive for 289 and negative for about half of the roughly 700 cohort members, and was not recorded for this donor. A peripheral blood sample was collected from each donor, and TCR beta sequencing was performed on peripheral blood mononuclear cells. Genomic DNA was extracted from the blood cell samples with the Qiagen DNeasy Blood Extraction Kit. This record comes from a study of cytomegalovirus exposure and HLA in healthy donors (dated by TCRdb to about 2017). Looking at the study overall: In an earlier analysis of about 560 of the donors, approximately 260 Gb of sequence data and 100 million or so unique TCR beta sequences from 150 million to 200 million T cells were reported. HLA typing covered class I and class II loci at four-digit resolution. The study aimed to test whether cataloging public T cell receptors could reveal signatures of past pathogen exposure. Rather than drawing on any new phenotypic data, the later analysis identified candidate immune exposures from TCR beta sequences and the way those sequences occurred across donors. Donor age, sex, ethnicity and CMV serostatus were compiled together with the repertoire data. An earlier analysis of approximately 640 of the donors applied high-throughput TCR beta sequencing to assess whether each TCR beta V gene segment acted as functional or pseudogenic. In a later analysis, previously published TCR beta repertoires from 550 to 700 donors were re-analyzed and high-resolution HLA genotyping was added so that TCR occurrence patterns could be studied. The T cell repertoires of 550 to 850 subjects were profiled by immunosequencing and related to cytomegalovirus serostatus. The number of donors typed differed by locus, with about 629-640 for A, B, C, DRB1 and DQB1, roughly 520 for DQA1, approximately 580 for DPA1, and some 450 for DPB1. Of the approximately 370 genotyped donors, approximately 80% were placed in the genetic ancestry cluster associated with self-reported Caucasian donors. Among around 400 genotyped donors of the cohort, an average of about 240,000 unique TCR beta nucleotide sequences was sequenced per donor, of which 15% to 20% were non-productive. An early release that covered fewer than 800 HLA-typed donors contained 250 to 350 gigabases of sequencing data and around 80 million unique TCR sequences. Roughly five DR-DQ haplotypes were treated as single units for association and clustering because of strong linkage in the cohort. All discovery cohort repertoires had been generated using a single sequencing platform. Along with the approximately 650-subject first cohort, a separate validation cohort of over a hundred different subjects was used. To predict cytomegalovirus infection status, the study combined high-throughput TCR immunosequencing, statistical association of individual TCRs with disease status, and machine learning. In a later genetic analysis, genome-wide SNP genotypes for about three fifths of the roughly 670 donors were used, and that subset was treated as a discovery cohort. What the study reported, not specific to this receptor: CMV serostatus was the only immune exposure information available for the cohort. In vitro tests confirmed that a few of the cytomegalovirus-associated TCR beta chains recognize cytomegalovirus antigens. It was suggested by the authors that the approach could potentially be generalized to other disease states and immunological phenotypes. A later analysis found that HLA-associated TCR beta chains were more clonally expanded and had lower generation probabilities than equally common non-associated chains. Roughly uniform sequencing depth across donors was assumed in presence/absence analyses, although this assumption may not hold. V-gene and J-gene trimming of TCR beta chains was associated with a missense DCLRE1C variant in a later genetic analysis, and the association was replicated in an independent cohort. Because some donors lacked HLA typing at each locus, the association tests relied only on the typed subset. In both the original and validation cohorts, the classifier was reported to diagnose cytomegalovirus status with high specificity and sensitivity. The earlier analysis of nearly 600 of the donors excluded approximately 15 rarely observed V segments, including chromosome 9 orphons, because counts were too low. A cluster of highly shared sequence variants was judged likely to represent a technical artifact of the sequencing pipeline. Several of the top co-occurrence clusters appeared to be linked to parvovirus B19, influenza, CMV and Epstein-Barr virus, according to a later analysis. This cohort had only TCR beta chains sequenced, and the lack of alpha or paired-chain data limited which features could be detected. In a later analysis, 16,951 TCR beta sequences were associated with specific HLA alleles at a false discovery rate of 0.05. The study gave a list of under 200 TCR beta chains associated with cytomegalovirus. In an earlier analysis of about 600 of the donors, most TCR beta V segments appeared in productive rearrangements about 87% or about 30% of the time, broadly matching IMGT annotations. Compared with the roughly 670-donor mean, donors in an Asian-associated ancestry cluster had fewer N-insertions in productive TCRs, according to a later genetic analysis. Linkage disequilibrium might explain the correlated functional status among segregating V segments, but an unknown experimental factor could not be ruled out. Most TCR sequences were observed very rarely across donors, whereas some public TCRs were present in many individuals. A further reported finding was that TCR beta sequences accurately predicted the HLA-A and HLA-B alleles for most subjects in the first cohort. When HLA alleles, especially DR and DQ, strongly co-occurred, attributing TCR associations to individual alleles was difficult. In a later analysis, the rate of TCR association differed among HLA loci, with DRB1 alleles having the most associated TCRs and HLA-C alleles having the fewest. A later analysis found that most CMV-associated TCR beta chains appeared HLA-restricted, with HLA associations seemingly driven largely by CMV exposure.

The sequencing input was PBMCs. The clonotype was recovered from a human donor in good health.

For the CDR3, the sequence is CASSQGGAGSADTQYF. The DNA is TGTGCCAGCAGCCAAGGAGGAGCGGGATCCGCAGATACGCAGTATTTT. The chain links TRBV14 with TRBJ2-3; TRBD2 aligns with 7 central bases. The CDR3 has 16 amino acids, counting the end cysteine and phenylalanine. The CDR3 DNA has 48 bases and is translated from base 1. The germline V end is reduced by 1 base and the J end by 4 bases; junction bases left unmatched: 8. CDR1 and CDR2 are read off the germline V gene as SGHDN and FVKESK.